These 12 T cell receptor beta chains came from one sample sequenced in a study of STAT5B mutations in CD4+ large granular lymphocyte leukemia. Profiled with immunoSEQ multiplex PCR; TCRdb holds only in-frame clones, not every one. The data show around 30,000 clones, roughly four fifths seen once. The sequenced sample consisted of CD4+ T cells from blood buffy coats. The receptors derive from a human donor in good health.

The chain has TRBV30 and TRBJ1-4, with D unclear. V was trimmed by 2 bases and J by 3 bases, leaving 13 bases between them. The CDR3 runs to 15 residues. Germline V gene lookup returns CDR1 GTSNPN and CDR2 SVGIG (reference sequence). The CDR3 sequence is CAWSRLHRANEKLFF. The CDR3 nucleotides are TGTGCCTGGAGTCGCCTACACCGGGCTAATGAAAAACTGTTTTTT. Looking up the rest from reference TRBV30 and TRBJ1-4 gives the full variable domain: SQTIHQWPATLVQPVGSPLSLECTVEGTSNPNLYWYRQAAGRGLQLLFYSVGIGQISSEVPQNLSASRPQDRQFILSSKKLLLSDSGFYLCAWSRLHRANEKLFFGSGTQLSVL.

The J gene is TRBJ1-2, the V gene TRBV5-5; D unresolved. The CDR3 is 13 amino acids. CDR1 is SGHKS and CDR2 is YYEKEE in the germline V gene (reference sequence). Trimming pared 3 bases from V and 8 bases from J, leaving 14 bases between. CDR3 sequence: CASSSPVVGGYTF. The CDR3 coding sequence is TGTGCCAGCAGCTCCCCCGTGGTCGGGGGCTACACCTTC.

The DNA for the CDR3 is TGTGCCAGCAGCTTAGTGCAGGGAGGGTCATACTCTGGAAACACCATATATTTT. Translation gives CASSLVQGGSYSGNTIYF. The chain joins TRBV11-2 to TRBJ1-3; tentative D call: TRBD1 (5 bases). Germline V gene lookup returns CDR1 SGHAT and CDR2 FQNNGV. The CDR3 extends over 18 amino acids. Trimming cost V 1 base and J 0 bases, with 16 bases left between them.

The V gene is TRBV7-2, the J gene TRBJ2-7; D is ambiguous. V was cut by 5 bases and J by 2 bases, with 13 bases left in between. The CDR3 extends over 14 amino acids. The V gene's germline CDR1 is SGHTA and CDR2 FQGNSA. The CDR3 reads CASSPALRPYEQYF. In DNA form, the CDR3 reads TGTGCCAGCAGCCCTGCCCTCCGTCCCTACGAGCAGTACTTC. Full variable domain (remainder filled in from reference TRBV7-2 and TRBJ2-7): GAGVSQSPSNKVTEKGKDVELRCDPISGHTALYWYRQSLGQGLEFLIYFQGNSAPDKSGLPSDRFSAERTGGSVSTLTIQRTQQEDSAVYLCASSPALRPYEQYFGPGTRLTVT.

There are a few counts of this clone. The chain joins TRBV6-1 to TRBJ1-2; 9 bases map to TRBD1. Germline CDR1 reads MNHNS; CDR2 reads SASEGT. V trimming: 8 bases; J trimming: 3 bases; junction bases outside the gene matches: 7. The CDR3 totals 14 residues. The CDR3 DNA is TGTGCCAGCCAGCTCACAGGGGGCGACTATGGCTACACCTTC. It yields the protein CASQLTGGDYGYTF.

The V and J genes are TRBV7-2 and TRBJ2-1; the D gene is possibly TRBD2 (6 bases). The V end lost 1 base, the J end lost 5 bases, and 12 bases lay between the germline ends. Germline V gene sequence: CDR1 SGHTA, CDR2 FQGNSA. The CDR3 runs to 15 residues. Here the CDR3 reads CASSLDGRYHNEQFF. The CDR3 nucleotides read TGTGCCAGCAGCTTAGACGGGAGATACCACAATGAGCAGTTCTTC.

The chain uses TRBV15 and TRBJ1-2; D not resolved. The CDR3 has 14 residues. CDR1 and CDR2 from the germline V gene are LNHNV and YYDKDF (reference sequence). The V and J ends lost 0 bases and 4 bases respectively, with 9 bases between them. The CDR3 bases are TGTGCCACCAGCAGAGAAGGAGGAGGCTATGGCTACACCTTC. Translating gives CATSREGGGYGYTF.

The chain couples TRBV11-2 to TRBJ2-2; D is unresolved. Germline V gene lookup returns CDR1 SGHAT and CDR2 FQNNGV. This CDR3 spans 16 amino acids. With 3 bases removed from V and 0 bases from J, the gap between germline ends came to 11 bases. CDR3 DNA sequence: TGTGCCAGCAGCTTTGGTGGGGTGGCGAACACCGGGGAGCTGTTTTTT. The encoded protein is CASSFGGVANTGELFF.

The chain recombines TRBV6-5 with TRBJ2-7; 9 nucleotides agree with TRBD1. CDR1 MNHEY and CDR2 SVGAGI come from the germline V gene. The CDR3 length is 14 residues. Trimming cost V 6 bases and J 1 base; bases outside gene matches: 4. This CDR3 is CASRPDRGSYEQYF. The CDR3, as DNA: TGTGCCAGCAGGCCTGACAGGGGGTCCTACGAGCAGTACTTC.

The genes are TRBV6-5 and TRBJ1-2; maybe TRBD1 (6 bases). The CDR3 consists of 15 residues. Germline-derived CDR1 and CDR2 are MNHEY and SVGAGI. V dropped 2 bases and J dropped 1 base, with 11 bases sitting between them. The CDR3 nucleotides read TGTGCCAGCAGTTACGGGACAAGGGTTAACTATGGCTACACCTTC. Its translation: CASSYGTRVNYGYTF.

This clone was observed a single time. The rearrangement uses TRBV10-3 and TRBJ2-6; no reliable D call. The CDR3 is 17 amino acids. V lost 4 bases and J lost 0, with 13 bases in between. The germline V gene encodes CDR1 ENHRY and CDR2 SYGVKD. The DNA for the CDR3 is TGTGCCATCAGTGCCGGCGCACAGCCCTCTGGGGCCAACGTCCTGACTTTC. Translated: CAISAGAQPSGANVLTF.

The chain employs TRBV11-2 and TRBJ1-1, with TRBD1 matching over 7 bases. This CDR3 spans 15 amino acids. V was pared by 4 bases and J by 6 bases, with 11 bases of the junction left unmatched. Per germline, CDR1 SGHAT and CDR2 FQNNGV. The CDR3 sequence: CASSSYRGGRPEAFF. The CDR3 coding sequence is TGTGCCAGCAGCTCATACAGGGGAGGGAGGCCTGAAGCTTTCTTT.